This T cell receptor (beta chain) is drawn from a study of cytomegalovirus exposure and HLA in healthy donors. General study points: Most likely, a cluster of highly shared sequence variants arose as a sequencing artifact. Per a prior analysis, the majority of TCR beta V segments were productive roughly 90% or roughly 30% of the time. Apparent HLA restriction characterized most CMV-associated TCR beta chains in a later analysis.

Use of 60 Vbeta and 13 Jbeta primers characterized the PCR. Generated by immunoSEQ multiplex PCR, the TCRdb table keeps only in-frame clones and is missing some. Of about 200,000 clones in the sample, 75% to 90% are singletons; the top ten hold approximately 0.31%. Regarding this clone: Its cognate antigen is unknown.

CDR3 length: 15 amino acids. Germline V gene lookup returns CDR1 SGHRS and CDR2 YFSETQ. V was pared by 4 bases and J by 7 bases, with 10 bases of the junction left unmatched. This chain uses TRBV5-1 with TRBJ2-7, with TRBD2 matching over 11 bases. The TCR was taken from a woman in her twenties or thirties in good health and CMV-seronegative. Sequenced sample: PBMCs. DNA of the CDR3: TGCGCCAGCAGCAACGCCGGGACTAGCGGTGAAGAGCAGTACTTC. This translates into CASSNAGTSGEEQYF.